The 30 T cell receptor beta chains in this list originate from one sample, sequenced in a study of blood T cell repertoires in COVID-19. Libraries were prepared by immunoSEQ multiplex PCR; TCRdb keeps only in-frame clonotypes and omits some of them. The sample has approximately 100,000 clones, approximately 89% seen once. The specimen sequenced was peripheral blood. The receptors shown here come from a woman between 25 and 40 years old with acute or convalescent COVID-19.

V is TRBV7-9 and J is TRBJ1-2; D is ambiguous. Looked up from germline, CDR1 is SEHNR and CDR2 is FQNEAQ (reference sequence). The CDR3 is made up of 12 amino acids. V lost 2 bases and J 3 bases, leaving 4 bases between the germline ends. The CDR3 loop is CASSLTDYGYTF. In DNA form, the CDR3 reads TGTGCCAGCAGCTTAACGGACTATGGCTACACCTTC.

This chain uses TRBV19 with TRBJ1-2; D possibly corresponds to TRBD1 (6 bases). This CDR3 contains 15 residues. CDR1 LNHDA and CDR2 SQIVND come from the germline V gene (reference sequence). V was pared by 3 bases and J by 4 bases, with 15 bases between. The CDR3 sequence is CASSMPGEGLYGYTF. For the CDR3, the DNA is TGTGCCAGTAGTATGCCAGGGGAGGGACTCTATGGCTACACCTTC.

The chain joins TRBV30 to TRBJ1-3; maybe TRBD1 (5 bases). The CDR3 loop spans 13 amino acids. Looked up from germline, CDR1 is GTSNPN and CDR2 is SVGIG (reference sequence). V lost 1 base to trimming and J lost 5 bases, with 9 bases between them. CDR3 in amino acids: CAWSGDSRNTIYF. The CDR3 DNA sequence: TGTGCCTGGAGTGGCGACAGCCGAAACACCATATATTTT.

V usage is TRBV19 and J usage is TRBJ2-7, with D maybe TRBD2 (6 bases). Trimming left V 1 base short and J 0 bases short, with 10 bases between. The CDR3 extends over 15 amino acids. Per the germline V gene, CDR1 is LNHDA and CDR2 is SQIVND (reference sequence). The CDR3 region has the DNA TGTGCCAGTAGTATAGGGCGGGGAAGCTCCTACGAGCAGTACTTC. Protein product: CASSIGRGSSYEQYF.

The rearrangement links TRBV5-4 to TRBJ2-3, with a tentative D call TRBD2 (7 bases). The CDR3 is made up of 16 amino acids. Trimming cost V 2 bases and J 4 bases, with 17 bases left between them. Germline V gene sequence: CDR1 SGHNT, CDR2 YYREEE (reference sequence). CDR3 residues: CASSFGGGALPDTQYF. The CDR3 nucleotides read TGTGCCAGCAGCTTCGGAGGGGGGGCCCTCCCAGATACGCAGTATTTT.

The chain couples TRBV18 to TRBJ2-7; no clear D gene. Per the germline V gene, CDR1 is KGHSH and CDR2 is LQKENI. The CDR3 runs 14 residues. Trimming cost V 6 bases and J 5 bases, with 17 bases left between them. The CDR3 reads CASSPPFRIDEQYF. CDR3 coding DNA: TGTGCCAGCTCCCCCCCATTCAGGATCGACGAGCAGTACTTC.

This clone was counted a single time. V and J are TRBV10-3 and TRBJ1-4; 7 nucleotides match TRBD1. V shed 11 bases, J shed 4 bases, and the junction held 4 bases outside the gene matches. The CDR3 is 12 residues long. Germline V gene data show CDR1 as ENHRY and CDR2 as SYGVKD. This CDR3 is CASGQRNEKLFF. The CDR3 region has the DNA TGTGCCTCGGGACAGCGTAATGAAAAACTGTTTTTT.

V and J are TRBV5-4 and TRBJ2-6; D is perhaps TRBD2 (7 bases). Germline V gene lookup returns CDR1 SGHNT and CDR2 YYREEE (reference sequence). V was pared by 4 bases and J by 1 base, with 15 bases between. The CDR3 has 17 amino acids. The CDR3 coding sequence is TGTGCCAGCAGCCAAGGGGGGGGAAGATCTGGGGCCAACGTCCTGACTTTC. Its protein is CASSQGGGRSGANVLTF.

J is TRBJ2-7 and V is TRBV30; possibly TRBD1 for D (6 bases). Germline V gene data show CDR1 as GTSNPN and CDR2 as SVGIG (reference sequence). Trimming shortened V by 4 bases and J by 0 bases, and 13 bases separated the two germline ends. There are 14 residues in the CDR3. CDR3 DNA sequence: TGTGCCTGGAACAGGGAATTAAACTCCTACGAGCAGTACTTC. This sequence encodes CAWNRELNSYEQYF.

As DNA, the CDR3 is TGCGCCAGCAGCCAGTCAGCTAATGAAAAACTGTTTTTT. This sequence encodes CASSQSANEKLFF. The gene calls are TRBV4-1 and TRBJ1-4; D unresolved. The germline CDR1 and CDR2 sequences are MGHRA and YSYEKL. The CDR3 totals 13 residues. The V end lost 3 bases, the J end lost 3 bases, and 5 bases lay between the germline ends.

The chain combines TRBV27 with TRBJ2-7, with D perhaps TRBD1 (7 bases). CDR3 length: 13 amino acids. From germline, CDR1 is MNHEY and CDR2 SMNVEV (reference sequence). V lost 6 bases to trimming and J lost 3 bases, with 12 bases between them. This CDR3 is CASSRRGDYEQYF. The CDR3 nucleotides read TGTGCCAGCAGCCGCAGGGGGGACTACGAGCAGTACTTC.

This sequence joins TRBV11-3 and TRBJ2-7; 7 bases match TRBD2. Germline V gene sequence: CDR1 SGHNT, CDR2 YENEEA. This CDR3 is 15 amino acids long. V was pared by 3 bases and J by 1 base, with 6 bases of the junction left unmatched. The CDR3 sequence is CASSFGGEGSYEQYF. Here the CDR3 DNA reads TGTGCCAGCAGCTTTGGCGGGGAGGGATCCTACGAGCAGTACTTC.

V and J are TRBV27 and TRBJ1-4, with no clear D. The ends were cut back, 5 bases at V and 5 bases at J, with 12 bases in the middle. CDR1 and CDR2 from the germline V gene are MNHEY and SMNVEV (reference sequence). This CDR3 contains 14 residues. The CDR3 loop is CASSPLRGNEKLFF. As DNA, the CDR3 is TGTGCCAGCAGTCCCCTTCGAGGGAATGAAAAACTGTTTTTT.

The V and J genes are TRBV2 and TRBJ2-5, with TRBD2 as a possible D gene (6 bases). This CDR3 has 15 residues. The germline V gene has CDR1 SNHLY and CDR2 FYNNEI. V dropped 6 bases and J dropped 4 bases, with 18 bases sitting between them. As DNA, the CDR3 is TGTGCCAGCAGCCCCAATGGGGAGGTTATAGAGACCCAGTACTTC. Its protein is CASSPNGEVIETQYF.

The chain has TRBV5-8 and TRBJ2-1; 7 positions agree with TRBD1. The V gene's germline CDR1 is SGHTS and CDR2 YDEGEE. The CDR3 is made up of 15 amino acids. V lost 3 bases, J lost 6 bases, and 9 bases stayed unmatched. CDR3 in amino acids: CASSSLPGQANEQFF. The CDR3 nucleotides read TGTGCCAGCAGCTCCCTACCCGGACAGGCCAATGAGCAGTTCTTC.

The chain carries TRBV6-5 and TRBJ2-2; D might be TRBD2 (6 bases). CDR1 and CDR2 (germline): MNHEY, SVGAGI. This CDR3 is 15 amino acids long. Trimming shortened V by 11 bases and J by 3 bases, and 19 bases separated the two germline ends. The CDR3 region has the DNA TGTGCCGCAAGGAGTGGGGGGACCGACACCGGGGAGCTGTTTTTT. Translated: CAARSGGTDTGELFF.

This clone was detected a few times. The CDR3 sequence is CASSLPGGYNEQFF. For the CDR3, the DNA is TGTGCCAGCAGCTTGCCAGGGGGCTACAATGAGCAGTTCTTC. This sequence joins TRBV5-8 and TRBJ2-1; 7 bases are a match to TRBD1. Germline assignment: CDR1 SGHTS and CDR2 YDEGEE. J was trimmed by 3 bases and V by 1 base; bases with no gene match: 1. The CDR3 is 14 amino acids.

This clone was seen just once. The chain employs TRBV3-1 (or the pseudogene TRBV3-2) and TRBJ2-1, with 11 bases that match TRBD2. J lost 4 bases, V lost 4 bases, and 3 bases had no gene match. The germline V gene has CDR1 LGHDT and CDR2 YNNKEL (reference sequence). This CDR3 has 15 residues. The CDR3 region has the DNA TGTGCCAGCAGCCCCCCTAGCGGGGGGTACAATGAGCAGTTCTTC. This translates into CASSPPSGGYNEQFF.

The chain links TRBV7-3 to TRBJ2-7, with D possibly matching TRBD2 (6 bases). The CDR3 loop spans 13 amino acids. Per the germline V gene, CDR1 is SGHTA and CDR2 is FQGTGA. Trimming left V 1 base short and J 3 bases short, with 7 bases between. CDR3 nucleotide sequence: TGTGCCAGCAGCTTAATGGAGGGCTACGAGCAGTACTTC. Translation: CASSLMEGYEQYF.

The V call is TRBV7-6, the J call TRBJ2-2; the D is unclear. The germline V and J ends were trimmed by 2 bases and 5 bases, with 9 bases remaining between them. CDR3 size: 14 residues. Germline-derived CDR1 and CDR2 are SGHVS and FNYEAQ. Here the CDR3 reads CASSLIVGTGELFF. CDR3 DNA: TGTGCCAGCAGCTTAATAGTCGGGACCGGGGAGCTGTTTTTT.

The gene calls are TRBV29-1 and TRBJ1-3; 9 nucleotides match TRBD1. Looked up from germline, CDR1 is SQVTM and CDR2 is ANQGSEA. The CDR3 is 16 amino acids. The V and J ends lost 6 bases and 2 bases, in that order; junction bases with no gene match: 11. CDR3 in DNA: TGCAGCGTGAAAGGACAGGGGATTTTGGCTGGAAACACCATATATTTT. Its translation is CSVKGQGILAGNTIYF.

This chain links TRBV28 with TRBJ1-2; D may be TRBD1 (5 bases). Trimming left V 6 bases short and J 5 bases short, with 13 bases between. The V gene's germline CDR1 is MDHEN and CDR2 SYDVKM. CDR3 length equals 13 residues. The CDR3 protein is CASRDTYGYGYTF. CDR3 nucleotide sequence: TGTGCCAGCAGGGACACATATGGGTATGGCTACACCTTC.

The V gene is TRBV19, the J gene TRBJ1-5, with 7 bases identical to TRBD1. Germline loops: CDR1 LNHDA, CDR2 SQIVND (reference sequence). The CDR3 consists of 14 residues. V dropped 6 bases and J dropped 6; count of bases not matched to a gene: 8. The CDR3, as DNA: TGTGCCAGTAGCCCTCGGACAGGACCTCAGCCCCAGCATTTT. Residues: CASSPRTGPQPQHF.

V usage is TRBV21-1 and J usage is TRBJ1-3; the table's D call, TRBD1, was not checked against the DNA. TRBV21-1 is an annotated pseudogene. The CDR3 contains 18 residues. The CDR3 here is CASSKDRPAHTGGNTIYF. CDR3 sequence (DNA): TGTGCCAGCAGCAAAGACCGCCCAGCCCATACAGGAGGAAACACCATATATTTT.

This chain links TRBV10-1 with TRBJ1-5; TRBD1 might be the D (5 bases). The germline V gene encodes CDR1 WNHNN and CDR2 SYGVQD (reference sequence). The length of the CDR3 is 13 residues. V shed 8 bases and J shed 3 bases, with 11 bases lying between them. The CDR3 nucleotides read TGCGCCAGCTCGCAGGGTTCCAATCAGCCCCAGCATTTT. This encodes CASSQGSNQPQHF.

The V and J genes are TRBV6-2 or TRBV6-3 and TRBJ2-7; 8 bases are a match to TRBD2. V was pared by 4 bases and J by 0 bases, with 5 bases of the junction left unmatched. This CDR3 region has 15 residues. Germline V gene data show CDR1 as MNHEY and CDR2 as SVGEGT. CDR3 in amino acids: CASSFYSGVSYEQYF. The CDR3 DNA follows: TGTGCCAGCAGTTTCTATAGCGGGGTCTCCTACGAGCAGTACTTC.

This clone was observed once. This rearrangement joins TRBV7-9 to TRBJ2-4, with D possibly being TRBD1 (5 bases). CDR1 and CDR2 from the germline V gene are SEHNR and FQNEAQ (reference sequence). The CDR3 length is 19 residues. Trimming removed 5 bases from V and 0 bases from J, with 23 bases in between. The CDR3 DNA is TGTGCCAGCAGCCAGGGCCCGATCGGAATCTATCTAGCCAAAAACATTCAGTACTTC. It is translated as CASSQGPIGIYLAKNIQYF.

The CDR3 DNA sequence: TGTGCCAGCTCACCAGGATCGGCGGGCACAGATACGCAGTATTTT. It translates to CASSPGSAGTDTQYF. This chain links TRBV18 with TRBJ2-3; D remains ambiguous. The CDR3 spans 15 residues. The germline gives CDR1 KGHSH, CDR2 LQKENI. Trimming shortened V by 2 bases and J by 1 base, and 10 bases separated the two germline ends.

J is TRBJ2-3 and V is TRBV6-5; D uncertain. The V end lost 6 bases, the J end lost 5 bases, and 12 bases lay between the germline ends. Germline-derived CDR1 and CDR2 are MNHEY and SVGAGI. The CDR3 spans 13 residues. DNA for the CDR3: TGTGCCAGCAGCCTCGTCCTAGGAGATACGCAGTATTTT. Translated: CASSLVLGDTQYF.

This chain links TRBV5-6 with TRBJ2-1; D gene uncertain. The CDR3 runs 15 residues. Germline V gene sequence: CDR1 SGHDT, CDR2 YYEEEE. The ends were cut back, 4 bases at V and 3 bases at J, with 14 bases in the middle. The CDR3 coding sequence is TGTGCCAGCAGCACTTACTCCCTAAGCTACAATGAGCAGTTCTTC. Its translation: CASSTYSLSYNEQFF.